This passage covers 10 T cell receptor beta chains from one sample sequenced in a study of blood T cell repertoires in COVID-19. Measured with immunoSEQ multiplex PCR; TCRdb has only the in-frame clones, and not every one. The sample carries about 220,000 clones, about four fifths recorded once. The specimen was peripheral blood. The receptors shown here come from a woman aged 80 or over with acute or convalescent COVID-19.

The V and J genes are TRBV6-2 or TRBV6-3 and TRBJ2-3; TRBD2 agrees at 7 bases. J was trimmed by 6 bases and V by 2 bases; bases with no gene match: 2. Germline CDR1 is MNHEY and CDR2 is SVGEGT. There are 13 residues in the CDR3. The CDR3 region has the DNA TGTGCCAGCAGTTACGCGGGGGTGGATACGCAGTATTTT. It specifies CASSYAGVDTQYF.

This chain joins TRBV3-1 (or the pseudogene TRBV3-2) and TRBJ2-4; 8 nucleotides match TRBD2. Germline V CDR1 and CDR2: LGHDT, YNNKEL (reference sequence). The length of the CDR3 is 17 residues. J lost 3 bases, V lost 4 bases, and 11 bases had no gene match. In DNA form, the CDR3 reads TGTGCCAGCAGCCCGAGGCCAGCGGGGGTAGGCAAAAACATTCAGTACTTC. This encodes CASSPRPAGVGKNIQYF.

The chain recombines TRBV6-5 with TRBJ1-4; 7 positions match TRBD1. This CDR3 spans 15 amino acids. V lost 6 bases to trimming and J lost 2 bases; unmatched junction nucleotides: 6. CDR1 is MNHEY, CDR2 SVGAGI, per germline. CDR3 coding DNA: TGTGCCAGCAGGCGACAGGGTGGGACTAATGAAAAACTGTTTTTT. Encoded protein: CASRRQGGTNEKLFF.

The chain links TRBV14 to TRBJ2-7; 9 positions match TRBD1. With 3 bases clipped from V and 4 bases from J, the junction kept 31 bases outside the gene matches. In germline, CDR1 is SGHDN, CDR2 FVKESK. The CDR3 contains 23 residues. The CDR3 coding sequence is TGTGCCAGCAGCCAGGGAGGACAGGGGACACAAAAGTCGGGCGCCGACAGTTGGTACGAGCAGTACTTC. It specifies CASSQGGQGTQKSGADSWYEQYF.

The genes are TRBV5-8 and TRBJ1-3, with D perhaps TRBD1 (6 bases). CDR3 length: 14 residues. Trimming removed 4 bases from V and 1 base from J, with 9 bases in between. CDR1 and CDR2 (germline): SGHTS, YDEGEE. The DNA for the CDR3 is TGTGCCAGCAGCCCAGGGGAGTCTGGAAACACCATATATTTT. Translating it yields CASSPGESGNTIYF.

V is TRBV6-5 and J is TRBJ1-2; D possibly corresponds to TRBD1 (6 bases). V lost 8 bases and J lost 4, with 14 bases in between. There are 13 residues in the CDR3. CDR1 is MNHEY, CDR2 SVGAGI, per germline. The CDR3 protein is CASLRPDSYGYTF. The CDR3, as DNA: TGTGCCAGCCTCAGGCCGGACAGCTATGGCTACACCTTC.

The chain carries TRBV28 and TRBJ1-1; 7 positions agree with TRBD1. The CDR3 extends over 11 amino acids. Germline lookup yields CDR1 MDHEN and CDR2 SYDVKM. J lost 11 bases, V lost 8 bases, and 8 bases had no gene match. The CDR3 sequence is CASFGRGYAFF. CDR3 nucleotides: TGTGCCAGCTTTGGCAGGGGGTATGCTTTCTTT.

The chain employs TRBV2 and TRBJ2-7; possibly TRBD1 for D (6 bases). The V and J ends lost 4 bases and 5 bases respectively, with 9 bases between them. This CDR3 has 12 residues. Germline CDR1 SNHLY, CDR2 FYNNEI. The CDR3 sequence is CASSADSDEQYF. CDR3 bases: TGTGCCAGCAGTGCGGACAGCGACGAGCAGTACTTC. The full variable domain, its missing parts supplied by reference TRBV2 and TRBJ2-7, is EPEVTQTPSHQVTQMGQEVILRCVPISNHLYFYWYRQILGQKVEFLVSFYNNEISEKSEIFDDQFSVERPDGSNFTLKIRSTKLEDSAMYFCASSADSDEQYFGPGTRLTVT.

This CDR3 reads CASGPRGSPMNTEAFF. DNA of the CDR3: TGTGCCAGCGGCCCCAGGGGCTCACCGATGAACACTGAAGCTTTCTTT. The chain couples TRBV7-2 to TRBJ1-1; D may be TRBD1 (6 bases). The ends were cut back, 8 bases at V and 0 bases at J, with 19 bases in the middle. Germline V gene data show CDR1 as SGHTA and CDR2 as FQGNSA. The CDR3 extends over 16 amino acids.

Only a few counts were recorded for this clone. The CDR3 here is CATSRDGSKGGYGYTF. The CDR3 nucleotides read TGTGCCACCAGCAGAGATGGCAGTAAGGGAGGCTATGGCTACACCTTC. The chain combines TRBV15 with TRBJ1-2; D is ambiguous. Deletions cut 0 bases from V and 4 bases from J, with 15 bases between. The CDR3 sequence is 16 residues long. CDR1 and CDR2 (germline): LNHNV, YYDKDF (reference sequence). The full variable domain, rest sourced from reference TRBV15 and TRBJ1-2, is DAMVIQNPRYQVTQFGKPVTLSCSQTLNHNVMYWYQQKSSQAPKLLFHYYDKDFNNEADTPDNFQSRRPNTSFCFLDIRSPGLGDTAMYLCATSRDGSKGGYGYTFGSGTRLTVV.